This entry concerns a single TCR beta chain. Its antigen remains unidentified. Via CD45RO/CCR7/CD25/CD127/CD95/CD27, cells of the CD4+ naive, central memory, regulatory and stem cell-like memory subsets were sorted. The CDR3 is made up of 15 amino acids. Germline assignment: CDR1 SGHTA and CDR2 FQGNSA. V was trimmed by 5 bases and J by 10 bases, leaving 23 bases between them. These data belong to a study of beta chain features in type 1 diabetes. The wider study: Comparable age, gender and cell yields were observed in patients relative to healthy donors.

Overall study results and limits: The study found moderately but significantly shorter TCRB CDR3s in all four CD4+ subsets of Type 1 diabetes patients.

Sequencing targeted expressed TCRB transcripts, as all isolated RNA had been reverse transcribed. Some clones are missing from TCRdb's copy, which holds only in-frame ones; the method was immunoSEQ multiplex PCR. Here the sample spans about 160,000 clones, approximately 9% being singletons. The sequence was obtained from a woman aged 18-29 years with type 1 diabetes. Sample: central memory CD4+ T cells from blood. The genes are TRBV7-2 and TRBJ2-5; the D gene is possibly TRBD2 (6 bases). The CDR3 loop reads CASSPDGGPKRDQYF. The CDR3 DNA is TGTGCCAGCAGCCCAGACGGAGGGCCTAAGAGAGACCAGTACTTC.